The clone carrying this T cell receptor (beta chain) showed up many times. This sample is drawn from a study of early T cells in non-severe SARS-CoV-2 infection. Individual cDNA molecules carried attached unique molecular identifiers. TCRdb called the 5' RACE reads again in MiXCR, with one record for every CDR3 protein. The sample has about 56,000 distinct CDR3 sequences, over 9.5% seen once. This CDR3 is 16 amino acids long. Trimming shortened V by 5 bases and J by 7 bases, and 20 bases separated the two germline ends. Germline CDR1 reads SEHNR; CDR2 reads FQNEAQ (reference sequence). Sequencing was done on a sample of whole blood. This chain connects TRBV7-9 to TRBJ1-4, with D unresolved. The receptor was isolated from an adult who was a healthcare worker with PCR-confirmed SARS-CoV-2 infection or an uninfected control (not recorded which). The CDR3, as DNA: TGTGCCAGCAGCGAAAGAGGCGGGCGGATGAGTGAAAAACTGTTTTTT. As protein: CASSERGGRMSEKLFF.